This record looks at one TCR beta chain sequence and its context. This entry is derived from a study of blood T cell repertoires in COVID-19. Authors' processing steps: For nucleated cells, counts were estimated from reference gene primer amplification. Only in-frame clones appear in the TCRdb table, and some are missing; sequencing was by immunoSEQ multiplex PCR. V, J and clone size reflect that table, while D and trimming were determined from the DNA. The sample includes approximately 260,000 clones, about 86% of them seen just once. This CDR3 has 13 amino acids. Germline V gene lookup returns CDR1 MNHEY and CDR2 SMNVEV (reference sequence). V lost 2 bases and J 4 bases, leaving 6 bases between the germline ends.

The chain combines TRBV27 with TRBJ2-1; D call uncertain. The clonotype was recovered from a man between 18 and 35 years old with active or convalescent COVID-19. Material for sequencing was peripheral blood. The CDR3 DNA sequence: TGTGCCAGCAGTTTAAACTCTTACAATGAGCAGTTCTTC. This sequence encodes CASSLNSYNEQFF.